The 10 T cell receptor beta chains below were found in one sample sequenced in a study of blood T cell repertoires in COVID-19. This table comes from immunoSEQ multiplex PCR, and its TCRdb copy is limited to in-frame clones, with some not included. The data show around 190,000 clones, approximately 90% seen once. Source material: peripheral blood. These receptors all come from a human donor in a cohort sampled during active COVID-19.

CDR3 region: CASSQGQEGETQYF. The CDR3 DNA follows: TGCGCCAGCAGCCAGGGACAGGAGGGAGAGACCCAGTACTTC. The chain employs TRBV5-1 and TRBJ2-5; TRBD1 aligns across 8 bases. CDR3 length equals 14 residues. Germline V gene lookup returns CDR1 SGHRS and CDR2 YFSETQ. V lost 4 bases and J lost 4; bases outside the gene matches: 6.

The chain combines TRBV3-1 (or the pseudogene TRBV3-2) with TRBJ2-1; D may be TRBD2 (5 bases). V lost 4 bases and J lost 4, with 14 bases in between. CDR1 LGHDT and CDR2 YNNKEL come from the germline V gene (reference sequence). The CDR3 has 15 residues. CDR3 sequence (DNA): TGTGCCAGCAGCCCACCCACGGGGAAATACAATGAGCAGTTCTTC. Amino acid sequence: CASSPPTGKYNEQFF.

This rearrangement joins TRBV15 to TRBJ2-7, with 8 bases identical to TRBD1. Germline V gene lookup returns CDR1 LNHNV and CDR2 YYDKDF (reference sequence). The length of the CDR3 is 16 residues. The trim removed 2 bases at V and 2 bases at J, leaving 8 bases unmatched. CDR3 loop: CATSRLEGQGPYEQYF. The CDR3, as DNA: TGTGCCACCAGCAGACTCGAAGGACAGGGACCCTACGAGCAGTACTTC.

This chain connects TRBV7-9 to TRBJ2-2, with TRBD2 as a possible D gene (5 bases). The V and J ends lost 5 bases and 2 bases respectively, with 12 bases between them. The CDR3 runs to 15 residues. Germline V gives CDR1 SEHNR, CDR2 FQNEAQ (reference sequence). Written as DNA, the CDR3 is TGTGCCAGCAGCCAAAGCGGACGTAACACCGGGGAGCTGTTTTTT. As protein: CASSQSGRNTGELFF.

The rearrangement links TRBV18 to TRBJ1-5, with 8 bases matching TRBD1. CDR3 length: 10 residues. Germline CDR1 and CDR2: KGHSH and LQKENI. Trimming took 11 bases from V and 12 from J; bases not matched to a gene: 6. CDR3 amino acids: CAPPDRDQHF. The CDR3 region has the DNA TGTGCCCCCCCGGACAGGGACCAGCATTTT. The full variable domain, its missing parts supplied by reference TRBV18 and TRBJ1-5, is NAGVMQNPRHLVRRRGQEARLRCSPMKGHSHVYWYRQLPEEGLKFMVYLQKENIIDESGMPKERFSAEFPKEGPSILRIQQVVRGDSAAYFCAPPDRDQHFGDGTRLSIL.

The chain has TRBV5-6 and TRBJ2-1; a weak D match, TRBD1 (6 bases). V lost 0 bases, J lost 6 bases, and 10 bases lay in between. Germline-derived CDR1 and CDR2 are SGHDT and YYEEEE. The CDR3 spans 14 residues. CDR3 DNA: TGTGCCAGCAGCTTGGGTCCAGGGGTCAATGAGCAGTTCTTC. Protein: CASSLGPGVNEQFF.

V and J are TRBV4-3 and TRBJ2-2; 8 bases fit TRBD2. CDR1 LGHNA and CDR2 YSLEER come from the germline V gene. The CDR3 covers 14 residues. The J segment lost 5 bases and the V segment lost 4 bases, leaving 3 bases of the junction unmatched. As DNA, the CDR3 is TGCGCCAGCAGCCCTGGACTAGCTACCGGGGAGCTGTTTTTT. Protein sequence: CASSPGLATGELFF.

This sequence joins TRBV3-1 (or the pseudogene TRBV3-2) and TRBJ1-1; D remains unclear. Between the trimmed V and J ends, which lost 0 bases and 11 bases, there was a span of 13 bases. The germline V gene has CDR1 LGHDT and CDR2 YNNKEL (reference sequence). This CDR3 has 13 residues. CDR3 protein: CASSQESSPRAFF. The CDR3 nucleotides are TGTGCCAGCAGCCAAGAGAGTAGTCCCAGGGCTTTCTTT.

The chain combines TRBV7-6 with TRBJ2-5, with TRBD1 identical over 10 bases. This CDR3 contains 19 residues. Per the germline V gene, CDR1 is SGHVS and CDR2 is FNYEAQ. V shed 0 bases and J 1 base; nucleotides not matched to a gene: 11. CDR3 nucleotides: TGTGCCAGCAGCTTAGCGGTCGGACAGGGGGGGCTTATCCAAGAGACCCAGTACTTC. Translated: CASSLAVGQGGLIQETQYF.

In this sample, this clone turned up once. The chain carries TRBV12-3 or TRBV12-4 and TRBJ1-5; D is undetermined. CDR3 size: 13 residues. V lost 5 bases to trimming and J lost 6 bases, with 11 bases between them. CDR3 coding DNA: TGTGCCAGCAGTCGGGAAAGTAGTCAGCCCCAGCATTTT. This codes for CASSRESSQPQHF.